This T cell receptor beta chain was identified in a study of Graves' ophthalmopathy and Graves' hyperthyroidism. V lost 8 bases to trimming and J lost 13 bases, with 24 bases between them. Germline lookup yields CDR1 MNHNS and CDR2 SASEGT. This CDR3 is 15 amino acids long. From RNA, the CDR3 regions of TCR beta chains were amplified and sequenced. HTBI primers were employed in first-round RT-PCR, then a second-round multiplex PCR followed. A single record per CDR3 protein comes from TCRdb applying MiXCR to the multiplex PCR reads. The sample consists of fewer than 400,000 distinct CDR3 sequences, around 18% of them appearing once.

The sample was peripheral blood. This receptor was identified in a woman between 18 and 30 years old with Graves' ophthalmopathy. The rearrangement links TRBV6-1 to TRBJ1-6, with D unresolved. CDR3 in DNA: TGTGCCAGCGCGCCGGGGATTAATAGCAATCAGCCCCTCCACTTT. It is translated as CASAPGINSNQPLHF.